This entry lists 32 T cell receptor beta chains sequenced from one sample in a study of shared clonotypes between healthy human individuals. The naive CD8 subset, CD45RO-negative cells positively selected for CCR7, excluded terminally differentiated effector memory CD45RA+ cells. Generated by immunoSEQ multiplex PCR, the TCRdb table keeps only in-frame clones and is missing some. The sample consists of roughly 2.1 million clones, under 95% of them appearing once. Source material: naive CD8+ T cells from PBMCs. The receptors were gathered from a young man in good health. Some clones in this sample may be carry-over from other donors' samples.

This clone is a singleton in its sample. The chain couples TRBV19 to TRBJ2-7; D might be TRBD2 (7 bases). The germline V and J ends were trimmed by 6 bases and 0 bases, with 9 bases remaining between them. Germline values: CDR1 LNHDA, CDR2 SQIVND (reference sequence). This CDR3 is 13 amino acids long. For the CDR3, the DNA is TGTGCCAGTAGAGGGGGGGTCTCCTACGAGCAGTACTTC. Amino acids: CASRGGVSYEQYF.

The chain combines TRBV7-5 with TRBJ1-1. TRBV7-5 is a pseudogene segment. This CDR3 has 16 amino acids. The CDR3 loop reads CARSSSPVRTVTEAFF. In DNA, the CDR3 is TGTGCCAGAAGCTCCTCCCCGGTCAGGACCGTGACTGAGGCTTTCTTT.

Points on this clone: The same CDR3 can be traced to other DNA sequences in this sample. The chain recombines TRBV13 with TRBJ2-7; TRBD1 agrees at 9 bases. The ends lost 1 base at V and 2 bases at J; junction bases unmatched: 3. From germline, CDR1 is PRHDT and CDR2 FYEKMQ (reference sequence). The CDR3 runs 15 residues. The DNA of the CDR3 is TGTGCCAGCAGCTTAGAGGGACAGGGAACCTACGAGCAGTACTTC. Amino acids: CASSLEGQGTYEQYF.

This sequence joins TRBV28 and TRBJ1-5; D may be TRBD1 (6 bases). The CDR3 has 16 residues. The germline V gene encodes CDR1 MDHEN and CDR2 SYDVKM. Trimming left V 4 bases short and J 3 bases short, with 16 bases between. The CDR3 coding sequence is TGTGCCAGCAGTTCCATGTTCCGGGACACCAATCAGCCCCAGCATTTT. It encodes CASSSMFRDTNQPQHF.

In this sample, this clone turned up once. The chain joins TRBV5-1 to TRBJ1-1; 12 bases map to TRBD1. The CDR3 is 14 amino acids. CDR1 SGHRS and CDR2 YFSETQ come from the germline V gene. Losses at the gene ends were 4 bases for V and 9 bases for J; bases not matched to a gene: 7. CDR3 region: CASSHVGQGAQAFF. CDR3 DNA sequence: TGCGCCAGCAGCCACGTGGGACAGGGGGCTCAAGCTTTCTTT. Drawing the rest from reference TRBV5-1 and TRBJ1-1, the complete variable domain is KAGVTQTPRYLIKTRGQQVTLSCSPISGHRSVSWYQQTPGQGLQFLFEYFSETQRNKGNFPGRFSGRQFSNSRSEMNVSTLELGDSALYLCASSHVGQGAQAFFGQGTRLTVV.

This chain's CDR3 is CASSRPLGNGYTF. The DNA for the CDR3 is TGTGCCAGCAGCCGACCCCTTGGGAATGGCTACACCTTC. The chain combines TRBV11-1 with TRBJ1-2; no firm D call. CDR3 length: 13 amino acids. V was clipped by 5 bases and J by 6 bases, with 13 bases between them. Germline V gene lookup returns CDR1 SGHAT and CDR2 FQDESV (reference sequence).

The chain has TRBV9 and TRBJ2-7; 9 bases line up with TRBD1. The germline gives CDR1 SGDLS, CDR2 YYNGEE. The junction had 11 bases not matched to a gene; V was cut back by 5 bases and J by 5 bases. This CDR3 spans 15 amino acids. CDR3 nucleotide sequence: TGTGCCAGCAGACTACCGGGACAGGGTAATCACGAGCAGTACTTC. It codes for CASRLPGQGNHEQYF.

The rearrangement joins TRBV25-1 to TRBJ2-7; the D is unclear. This CDR3 has 12 residues. V lost 5 bases to trimming and J lost 0 bases, with 5 bases between them. The germline gives CDR1 MGHDK, CDR2 SYGVNS. Here the CDR3 reads CASSLGSYEQYF. CDR3 DNA sequence: TGTGCCAGCAGTCTTGGCTCCTACGAGCAGTACTTC.

This clone was recorded once. The chain recombines TRBV10-2 with TRBJ2-5; D might be TRBD2 (5 bases). CDR3 length: 12 residues. The germline CDR1 and CDR2 sequences are WSHSY and SAAADI. V lost 3 bases, J lost 3 bases, and 5 bases lay in between. CDR3 DNA: TGCGCCAGCAGTGACGGGGAAGAGACCCAGTACTTC. Translated: CASSDGEETQYF.

The CDR3 protein is CASSLRMAYEQYF. CDR3 nucleotide sequence: TGTGCCAGCAGCCTCCGGATGGCCTACGAGCAGTACTTC. The genes are TRBV27 and TRBJ2-7; D call uncertain. V was cut by 6 bases and J by 2 bases, with 11 bases left in between. This CDR3 has 13 amino acids. Germline V gene lookup returns CDR1 MNHEY and CDR2 SMNVEV (reference sequence).

Here the CDR3 reads CASSLRASGRAPTGGEQYF. The CDR3, as DNA: TGTGCCAGCAGCTTAAGGGCTAGCGGGAGGGCCCCGACCGGCGGCGAGCAGTACTTC. This chain uses TRBV7-9 with TRBJ2-7; 12 bases align to TRBD2. The CDR3 has 19 amino acids. Losses at the gene ends were 2 bases for V and 6 bases for J; bases not matched to a gene: 17. Germline CDR1 reads SEHNR; CDR2 reads FQNEAQ (reference sequence).

This sequence joins TRBV29-1 and TRBJ2-1; 13 bases match TRBD2. The germline gives CDR1 SQVTM, CDR2 ANQGSEA. After removal of 1 base from V and 6 bases from J, the junction contained 12 bases not matched to a gene. The CDR3 runs 18 residues. The CDR3 is CSVEGWTSGSLLGNEQFF. The CDR3 DNA reads as TGCAGCGTTGAAGGGTGGACTAGCGGGAGCCTCCTGGGCAATGAGCAGTTCTTC.

The chain links TRBV10-2 to TRBJ2-7; D remains unclear. The CDR3 is 14 amino acids. With 3 bases removed from V and 2 bases from J, the gap between germline ends came to 11 bases. Germline V CDR1 and CDR2: WSHSY, SAAADI. CDR3 in amino acids: CASSDTEPPYEQYF. CDR3 in DNA: TGCGCCAGCAGTGACACGGAACCACCCTACGAGCAGTACTTC.

The chain has TRBV6-6 and TRBJ2-7; a weak D match, TRBD1 (6 bases). Looked up from germline, CDR1 is MNHNY and CDR2 is SVGAGI (reference sequence). The V and J ends lost 7 bases and 3 bases respectively, with 13 bases between them. The CDR3 is 13 residues long. CDR3 amino acids: CASKGDRSYEQYF. The CDR3 bases are TGTGCCAGCAAGGGTGACAGGAGCTACGAGCAGTACTTC.

In its sample, this clone was seen once. The chain employs TRBV2 and TRBJ2-7; TRBD1 or TRBD2 may be the D gene (5 bases each). V lost 9 bases and J lost 7, with 22 bases in between. CDR1 and CDR2 (germline): SNHLY, FYNNEI. This CDR3 region has 14 residues. The CDR3 sequence is CASRTPRAGWEQYF. CDR3 DNA sequence: TGTGCCAGTAGAACCCCCAGGGCGGGCTGGGAGCAGTACTTC.

This sequence joins TRBV11-2 and TRBJ1-1; unclear D gene. The CDR3 totals 13 residues. The germline V gene encodes CDR1 SGHAT and CDR2 FQNNGV. Trimming shortened V by 4 bases and J by 10 bases, and 16 bases separated the two germline ends. CDR3 DNA: TGTGCCAGCAGCTCTTCCGGACCGATCTCAGCTTTCTTT. Translating it yields CASSSSGPISAFF. The full variable domain, completed using reference TRBV11-2 and TRBJ1-1, is EAGVAQSPRYKIIEKRQSVAFWCNPISGHATLYWYQQILGQGPKLLIQFQNNGVVDDSQLPKDRFSAERLKGVDSTLKIQPAKLEDSAVYLCASSSSGPISAFFGQGTRLTVV.

The V and J genes are TRBV10-3 and TRBJ2-1; unclear D gene. V was shortened by 3 bases and J by 7 bases, with 10 bases between the two germline ends. CDR3 size: 13 residues. CDR1 is ENHRY, CDR2 SYGVKD, per germline. The chain's CDR3 is CAISDPLSNEQFF. In DNA form, the CDR3 reads TGTGCCATCAGTGACCCACTGAGTAATGAGCAGTTCTTC.

The rearrangement uses TRBV10-1 and TRBJ2-7; D is possibly TRBD1 (6 bases). V lost 0 bases and J lost 3, with 12 bases in between. The CDR3 is 15 amino acids. Germline-derived CDR1 and CDR2 are WNHNN and SYGVQD (reference sequence). In nucleotides, the CDR3 is TGCGCCAGCAGTGAGTCGAGGGGGAACCTCTACGAGCAGTACTTC. It codes for CASSESRGNLYEQYF.

The chain links TRBV4-3 to TRBJ2-5; TRBD2 matches at 15 bases. This CDR3 comprises 17 residues. Germline V gives CDR1 LGHNA, CDR2 YSLEER. The trim removed 4 bases at V and 1 base at J, leaving 4 bases unmatched. This CDR3 reads CASSPGLAGGLQETQYF. The CDR3 DNA reads as TGCGCCAGCAGCCCGGGACTAGCGGGAGGCCTCCAAGAGACCCAGTACTTC.

The V call is TRBV2, the J call TRBJ2-1; TRBD2 agrees at 8 bases. Per germline, CDR1 SNHLY and CDR2 FYNNEI. The CDR3 has 17 residues. Trimming took 5 bases from V and 7 from J; bases not matched to a gene: 16. The DNA of the CDR3 is TGTGCCAGCAGTACAATAGTCACTAGCGGAGAAGATAATGAGCAGTTCTTC. This translates into CASSTIVTSGEDNEQFF. Looking up the rest from reference TRBV2 and TRBJ2-1 gives the full variable domain: EPEVTQTPSHQVTQMGQEVILRCVPISNHLYFYWYRQILGQKVEFLVSFYNNEISEKSEIFDDQFSVERPDGSNFTLKIRSTKLEDSAMYFCASSTIVTSGEDNEQFFGPGTRLTVL.

Regarding this clone: Other DNA variants within this sample encode the same CDR3. The rearrangement uses TRBV10-3 and TRBJ1-5; no clear D gene. V was trimmed by 0 bases and J by 7 bases, leaving 4 bases between them. The CDR3 extends over 12 amino acids. Germline CDR1 and CDR2: ENHRY and SYGVKD. CDR3 nucleotide sequence: TGTGCCATCAGTGAGTCGGGACAGCCCCAGCATTTT. Translated, it gives CAISESGQPQHF.

V and J are TRBV7-9 and TRBJ1-1; 8 bases are shared with TRBD1. The CDR3 loop spans 17 amino acids. Looked up from germline, CDR1 is SEHNR and CDR2 is FQNEAQ (reference sequence). J gave up 0 bases and V 1 base, and 7 bases lay outside the gene matches. The CDR3 nucleotides read TGTGCCAGCAGCTTAGAGTCGGCAGGGGGCTTGAACACTGAAGCTTTCTTT. It yields the protein CASSLESAGGLNTEAFF.

This chain joins TRBV9 and TRBJ2-7; tentative D call: TRBD2 (5 bases). Trimming removed 4 bases from V and 4 bases from J, with 15 bases in between. The CDR3 is 14 residues long. Germline V gene lookup returns CDR1 SGDLS and CDR2 YYNGEE. The CDR3, as DNA: TGTGCCAGCAGCATCAGTACTGGAGGATACGAGCAGTACTTC. This translates into CASSISTGGYEQYF.

This clone was seen only once. The chain employs TRBV2 and TRBJ2-1; D might be TRBD1 or TRBD2, each matching 5 bases. This CDR3 contains 15 residues. The ends were cut back, 6 bases at V and 7 bases at J, with 19 bases in the middle. Per germline, CDR1 SNHLY and CDR2 FYNNEI. CDR3 DNA sequence: TGTGCCAGCAGAAGACCGGGACCCCACACTAATGAGCAGTTCTTC. Its translation is CASRRPGPHTNEQFF.

The chain employs TRBV4-3 and TRBJ1-1, with D possibly TRBD1 on 5 matching bases. Germline V gives CDR1 LGHNA, CDR2 YSLEER. The CDR3 sequence is 15 residues long. V lost 1 base and J 4 bases, leaving 13 bases between the germline ends. CDR3 protein: CASSQGAGMATEAFF. The DNA of the CDR3 is TGCGCCAGCAGCCAAGGGGCAGGGATGGCCACTGAAGCTTTCTTT.

The chain links TRBV5-4 to TRBJ1-6; D is unresolved. This CDR3 has 15 residues. The V gene lost 2 bases and the J gene lost 7 bases, with 13 bases spanning the gap. The V gene's germline CDR1 is SGHNT and CDR2 YYREEE (reference sequence). Here the CDR3 reads CASSLFVEPNSPLHF. CDR3 coding DNA: TGTGCCAGCAGCTTATTTGTCGAGCCGAATTCACCCCTCCACTTT.

On this clone itself: Other DNA sequences in this sample translate to the same CDR3. This sequence joins TRBV4-3 and TRBJ1-2; D gene unclear. CDR1 and CDR2 from the germline V gene are LGHNA and YSLEER. CDR3 size: 16 residues. The V and J ends lost 0 bases and 2 bases respectively, with 13 bases between them. CDR3: CASSQDRWVPNYGYTF. The CDR3 DNA reads as TGCGCCAGCAGCCAAGATAGATGGGTCCCCAACTATGGCTACACCTTC.

V and J are TRBV2 and TRBJ2-3; maybe TRBD2 (6 bases). This CDR3 has 16 residues. V was cut by 4 bases and J by 2 bases, with 16 bases left in between. Germline lookup yields CDR1 SNHLY and CDR2 FYNNEI. The CDR3 loop is CASSGDPSASTDTQYF. The CDR3 nucleotides read TGTGCCAGCAGTGGGGACCCTAGCGCTTCCACAGATACGCAGTATTTT.

The chain carries TRBV27 and TRBJ2-1; 7 bases fit TRBD1. The CDR3 is 17 residues long. In germline, CDR1 is MNHEY, CDR2 SMNVEV (reference sequence). After removal of 5 bases from V and 2 bases from J, the junction contained 12 bases not matched to a gene. CDR3 in amino acids: CASSHSGTAIPYNEQFF. The DNA of the CDR3 is TGTGCCAGCAGTCACTCCGGGACAGCCATTCCCTACAATGAGCAGTTCTTC.

The genes are TRBV7-9 and TRBJ2-3, with no clear D. Germline V gene lookup returns CDR1 SEHNR and CDR2 FQNEAQ (reference sequence). This CDR3 contains 15 residues. V lost 2 bases and J 4 bases, leaving 13 bases between the germline ends. DNA of the CDR3: TGTGCCAGCAGCTTAATATTCTCCGGGTCAGATACGCAGTATTTT. This sequence encodes CASSLIFSGSDTQYF.

This clone appeared a single time. The chain combines TRBV7-3 with TRBJ2-7; D is undetermined. The length of the CDR3 is 13 residues. The germline gives CDR1 SGHTA, CDR2 FQGTGA. Trimming took off 7 bases at V and 5 bases at J, with 15 bases between the two ends. CDR3 bases: TGTGCCAGCACCGTCGGTGTTGGGGACGAGCAGTACTTC. This codes for CASTVGVGDEQYF.

The chain joins TRBV25-1 to TRBJ2-7, with D unresolved. Germline V CDR1 and CDR2: MGHDK, SYGVNS. There are 12 residues in the CDR3. The V end was cut by 4 bases, the J end by 10 bases, with 14 bases between. CDR3 amino acids: CASSVGHMTQYF. The CDR3 DNA follows: TGTGCCAGCAGTGTGGGCCACATGACACAGTACTTC.